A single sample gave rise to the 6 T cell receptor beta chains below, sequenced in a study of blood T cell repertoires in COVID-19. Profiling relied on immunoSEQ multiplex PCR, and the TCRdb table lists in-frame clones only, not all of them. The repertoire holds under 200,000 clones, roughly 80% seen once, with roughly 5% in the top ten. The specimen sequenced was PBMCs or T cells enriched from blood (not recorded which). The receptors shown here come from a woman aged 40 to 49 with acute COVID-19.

CDR3 in DNA: TGTGCCAGCAGTGAACACTCCCGCCGTATAAGGGGTTTTATAACGGGCTACACCTTC. It codes for CASSEHSRRIRGFITGYTF. This sequence joins TRBV6-1 and TRBJ1-2; D may be TRBD1 (5 bases). The germline CDR1 and CDR2 sequences are MNHNS and SASEGT. This CDR3 has 19 residues. V shed 2 bases and J shed 8 bases, with 30 bases lying between them.

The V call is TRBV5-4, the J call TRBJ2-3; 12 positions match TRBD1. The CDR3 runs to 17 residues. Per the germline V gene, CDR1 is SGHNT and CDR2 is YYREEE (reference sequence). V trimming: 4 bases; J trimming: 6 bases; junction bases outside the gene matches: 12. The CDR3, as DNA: TGTGCCAGCAGCCCTACCGCCGGGACAGGGGGCGCGGATACGCAGTATTTT. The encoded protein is CASSPTAGTGGADTQYF. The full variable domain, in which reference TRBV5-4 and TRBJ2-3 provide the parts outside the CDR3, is ETGVTQSPTHLIKTRGQQVTLRCSSQSGHNTVSWYQQALGQGPQFIFQYYREEENGRGNFPPRFSGLQFPNYSSELNVNALELDDSALYLCASSPTAGTGGADTQYFGPGTRLTVL.

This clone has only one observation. CDR3 sequence reads: CAMRTSGSETQYF. The CDR3 DNA sequence: TGTGCCATGCGGACTAGCGGTTCAGAGACCCAGTACTTC. The chain couples TRBV15 to TRBJ2-5; 10 bases fit TRBD2. Losses at the gene ends were 10 bases for V and 4 bases for J; bases not matched to a gene: 6. Germline V CDR1 and CDR2: LNHNV, YYDKDF (reference sequence). The CDR3 loop spans 13 amino acids.

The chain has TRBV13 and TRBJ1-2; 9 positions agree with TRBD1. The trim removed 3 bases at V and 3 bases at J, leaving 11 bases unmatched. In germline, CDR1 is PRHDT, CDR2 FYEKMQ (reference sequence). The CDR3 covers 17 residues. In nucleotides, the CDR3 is TGTGCCAGCAGCTTGACCACCCCGGGACAGGGTGACTATGGCTACACCTTC. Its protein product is CASSLTTPGQGDYGYTF.

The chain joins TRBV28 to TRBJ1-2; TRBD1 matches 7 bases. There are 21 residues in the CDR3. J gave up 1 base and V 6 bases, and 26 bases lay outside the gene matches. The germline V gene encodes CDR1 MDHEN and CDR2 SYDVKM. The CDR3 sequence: CASSFNPGTARPMEINYGYTF. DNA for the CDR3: TGTGCCAGCAGCTTCAACCCCGGGACAGCTCGCCCGATGGAGATTAACTATGGCTACACCTTC.

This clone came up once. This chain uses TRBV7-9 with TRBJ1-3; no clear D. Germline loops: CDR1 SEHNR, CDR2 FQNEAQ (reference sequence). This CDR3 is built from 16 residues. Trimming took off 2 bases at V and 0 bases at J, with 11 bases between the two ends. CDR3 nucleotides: TGTGCCAGCAGCTTAAGTGAGAGAAGCTCTGGAAACACCATATATTTT. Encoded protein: CASSLSERSSGNTIYF.